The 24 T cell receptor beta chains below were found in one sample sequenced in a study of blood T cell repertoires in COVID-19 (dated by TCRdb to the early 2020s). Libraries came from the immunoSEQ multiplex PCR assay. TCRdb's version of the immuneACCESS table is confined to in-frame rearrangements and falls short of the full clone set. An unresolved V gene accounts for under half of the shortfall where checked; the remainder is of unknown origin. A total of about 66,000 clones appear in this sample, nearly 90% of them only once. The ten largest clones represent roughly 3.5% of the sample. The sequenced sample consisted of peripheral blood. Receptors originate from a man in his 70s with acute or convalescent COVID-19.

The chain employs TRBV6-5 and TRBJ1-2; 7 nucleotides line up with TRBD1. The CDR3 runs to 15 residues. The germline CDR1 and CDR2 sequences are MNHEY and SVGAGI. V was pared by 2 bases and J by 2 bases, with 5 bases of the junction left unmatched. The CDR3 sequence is CASSYTGTVNYGYTF. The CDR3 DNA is TGTGCCAGCAGTTACACCGGGACAGTCAACTATGGCTACACCTTC.

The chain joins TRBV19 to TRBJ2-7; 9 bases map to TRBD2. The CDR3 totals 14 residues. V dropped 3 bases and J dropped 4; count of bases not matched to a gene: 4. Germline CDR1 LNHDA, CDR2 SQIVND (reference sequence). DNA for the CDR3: TGTGCCAGTAGTATGGGTAGCGGGGGTTACGAGCAGTACTTC. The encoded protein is CASSMGSGGYEQYF.

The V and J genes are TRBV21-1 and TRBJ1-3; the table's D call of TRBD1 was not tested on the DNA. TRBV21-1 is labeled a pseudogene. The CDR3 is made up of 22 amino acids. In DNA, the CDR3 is TGTGCCAGCAGCAAATCTAGGGACAGTCAGACCCCCTTTCCCGGTCCTGGAAACACCATATATTTT. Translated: CASSKSRDSQTPFPGPGNTIYF.

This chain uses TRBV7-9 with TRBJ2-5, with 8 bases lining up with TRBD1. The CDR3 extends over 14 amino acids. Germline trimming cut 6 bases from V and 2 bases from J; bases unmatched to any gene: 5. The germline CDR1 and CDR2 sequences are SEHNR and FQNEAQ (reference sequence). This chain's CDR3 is CASSLRDRQETQYF. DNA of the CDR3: TGTGCCAGCAGTCTAAGGGACAGGCAAGAGACCCAGTACTTC.

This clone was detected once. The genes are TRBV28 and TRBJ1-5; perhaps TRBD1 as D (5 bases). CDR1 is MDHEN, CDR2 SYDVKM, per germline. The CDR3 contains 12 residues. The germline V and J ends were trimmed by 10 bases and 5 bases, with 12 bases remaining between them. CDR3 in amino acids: CATTGRDQPQHF. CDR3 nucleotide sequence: TGTGCCACCACAGGAAGGGATCAGCCCCAGCATTTT.

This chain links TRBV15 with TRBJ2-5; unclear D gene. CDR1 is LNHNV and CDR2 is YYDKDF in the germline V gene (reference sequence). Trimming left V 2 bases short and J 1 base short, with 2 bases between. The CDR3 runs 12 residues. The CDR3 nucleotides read TGTGCCACCAGCAGACTCCAAGAGACCCAGTACTTC. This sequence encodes CATSRLQETQYF.

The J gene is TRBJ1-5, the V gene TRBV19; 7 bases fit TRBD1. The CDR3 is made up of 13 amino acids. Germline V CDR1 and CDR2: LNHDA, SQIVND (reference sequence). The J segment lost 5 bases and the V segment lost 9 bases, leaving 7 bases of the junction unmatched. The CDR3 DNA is TGTGCCAGCAGGACAGGCGAACATCAGCCCCAGCATTTT. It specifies CASRTGEHQPQHF. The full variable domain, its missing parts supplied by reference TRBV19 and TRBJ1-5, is DGGITQSPKYLFRKEGQNVTLSCEQNLNHDAMYWYRQDPGQGLRLIYYSQIVNDFQKGDIAEGYSVSREKKESFPLTVTSAQKNPTAFYLCASRTGEHQPQHFGDGTRLSIL.

The CDR3: CASSLDPPASGGIKGREQYF. In nucleotides, the CDR3 is TGTGCCAGCAGCTTAGACCCCCCGGCTAGCGGGGGAATCAAAGGGAGGGAGCAGTACTTC. This sequence joins TRBV7-6 and TRBJ2-7; 10 bases match TRBD2. The germline CDR1 and CDR2 sequences are SGHVS and FNYEAQ. Trimming cost V 1 base and J 7 bases; bases outside gene matches: 22. The CDR3 extends over 20 amino acids.

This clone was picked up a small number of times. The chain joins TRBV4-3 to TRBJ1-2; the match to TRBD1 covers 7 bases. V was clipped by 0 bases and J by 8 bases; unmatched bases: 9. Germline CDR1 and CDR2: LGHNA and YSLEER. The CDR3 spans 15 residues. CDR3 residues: CASSQDARGRAGYTF. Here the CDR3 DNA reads TGCGCCAGCAGCCAAGATGCAAGGGGGCGGGCGGGCTACACCTTC.

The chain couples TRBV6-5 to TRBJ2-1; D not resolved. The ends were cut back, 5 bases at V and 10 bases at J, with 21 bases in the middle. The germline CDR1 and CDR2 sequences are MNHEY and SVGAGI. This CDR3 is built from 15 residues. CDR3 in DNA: TGTGCCAGCAGTATTTCAGTCGAGGCCCCAATGGAGCAGTTCTTC. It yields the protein CASSISVEAPMEQFF.

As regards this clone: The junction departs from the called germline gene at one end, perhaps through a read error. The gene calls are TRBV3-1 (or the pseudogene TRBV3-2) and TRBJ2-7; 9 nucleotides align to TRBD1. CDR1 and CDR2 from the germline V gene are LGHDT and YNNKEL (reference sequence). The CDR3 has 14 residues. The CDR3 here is CASSLRGQGILLEF. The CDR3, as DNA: TGTGCCAGCAGCCTCCGGGGACAGGGCATTTTGCTCGAGTTC.

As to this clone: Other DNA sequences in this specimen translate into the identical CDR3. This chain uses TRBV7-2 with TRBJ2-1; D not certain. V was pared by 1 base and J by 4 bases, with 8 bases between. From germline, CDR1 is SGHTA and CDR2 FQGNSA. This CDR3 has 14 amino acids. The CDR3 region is CASSLGTAYNEQFF. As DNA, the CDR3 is TGTGCCAGCAGCTTAGGTACAGCTTACAATGAGCAGTTCTTC. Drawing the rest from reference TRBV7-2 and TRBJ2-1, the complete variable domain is GAGVSQSPSNKVTEKGKDVELRCDPISGHTALYWYRQSLGQGLEFLIYFQGNSAPDKSGLPSDRFSAERTGGSVSTLTIQRTQQEDSAVYLCASSLGTAYNEQFFGPGTRLTVL.

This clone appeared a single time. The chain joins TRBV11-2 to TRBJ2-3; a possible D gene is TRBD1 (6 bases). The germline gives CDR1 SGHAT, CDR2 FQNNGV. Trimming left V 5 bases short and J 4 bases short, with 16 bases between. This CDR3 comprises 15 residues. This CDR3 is CASSPRSSGADTQYF. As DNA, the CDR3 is TGTGCCAGCAGCCCCCGTTCCTCAGGGGCAGATACGCAGTATTTT.

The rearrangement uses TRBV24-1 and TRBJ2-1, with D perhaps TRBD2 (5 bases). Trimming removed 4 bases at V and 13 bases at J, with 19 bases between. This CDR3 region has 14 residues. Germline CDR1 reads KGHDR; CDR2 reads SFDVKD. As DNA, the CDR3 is TGTGCCACCAGTGAGTCTCGGGGATCGGGGATTCAGTTCTTC. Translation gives CATSESRGSGIQFF.

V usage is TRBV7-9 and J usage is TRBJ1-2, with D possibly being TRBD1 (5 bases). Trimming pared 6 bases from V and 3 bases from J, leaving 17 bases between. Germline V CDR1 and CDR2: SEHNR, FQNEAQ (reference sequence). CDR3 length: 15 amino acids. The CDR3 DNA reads TGTGCCAGCAGTCGAATAGGGGCATCCCACTATGGCTACACCTTC. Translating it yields CASSRIGASHYGYTF.

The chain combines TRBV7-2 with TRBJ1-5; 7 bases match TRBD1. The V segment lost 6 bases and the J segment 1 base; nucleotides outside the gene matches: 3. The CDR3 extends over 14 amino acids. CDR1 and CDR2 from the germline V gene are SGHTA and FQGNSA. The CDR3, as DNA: TGTGCCAGCAGACCGACAGGGAGCAATCAGCCCCAGCATTTT. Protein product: CASRPTGSNQPQHF.

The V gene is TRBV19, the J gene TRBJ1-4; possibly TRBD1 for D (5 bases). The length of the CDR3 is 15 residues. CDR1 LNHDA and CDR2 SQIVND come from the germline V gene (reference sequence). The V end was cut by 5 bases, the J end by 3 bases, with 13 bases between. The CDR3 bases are TGTGCCAGTAGTGACGCCGACAGACCTAATGAAAAACTGTTTTTT. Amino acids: CASSDADRPNEKLFF.

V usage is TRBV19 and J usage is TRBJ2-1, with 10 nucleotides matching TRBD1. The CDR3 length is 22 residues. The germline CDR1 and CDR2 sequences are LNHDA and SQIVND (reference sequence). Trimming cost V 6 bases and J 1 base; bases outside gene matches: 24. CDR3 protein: CASSRDRGLSSGFVKSYNEQFF. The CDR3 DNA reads TGTGCCAGTAGCCGGGACAGGGGTTTGTCTAGCGGGTTTGTGAAGTCCTACAATGAGCAGTTCTTC. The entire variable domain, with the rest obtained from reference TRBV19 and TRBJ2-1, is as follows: DGGITQSPKYLFRKEGQNVTLSCEQNLNHDAMYWYRQDPGQGLRLIYYSQIVNDFQKGDIAEGYSVSREKKESFPLTVTSAQKNPTAFYLCASSRDRGLSSGFVKSYNEQFFGPGTRLTVL.

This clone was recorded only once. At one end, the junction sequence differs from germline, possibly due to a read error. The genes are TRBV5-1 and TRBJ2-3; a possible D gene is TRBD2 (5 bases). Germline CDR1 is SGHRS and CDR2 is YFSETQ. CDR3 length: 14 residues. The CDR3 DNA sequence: TGCGCCACCAGCCGGGATCACAGCACAGATACGCAGTATTTT. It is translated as CATSRDHSTDTQYF. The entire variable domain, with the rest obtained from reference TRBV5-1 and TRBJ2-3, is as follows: KAGVTQTPRYLIKTRGQQVTLSCSPISGHRSVSWYQQTPGQGLQFLFEYFSETQRNKGNFPGRFSGRQFSNSRSEMNVSTLELGDSALYLCATSRDHSTDTQYFGPGTRLTVL.

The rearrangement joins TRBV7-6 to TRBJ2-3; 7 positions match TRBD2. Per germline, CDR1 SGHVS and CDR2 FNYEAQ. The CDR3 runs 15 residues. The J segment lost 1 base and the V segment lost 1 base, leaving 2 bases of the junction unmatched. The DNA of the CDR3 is TGTGCCAGCAGCTTAGTGAGCGGGGGCACAGATACGCAGTATTTT. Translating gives CASSLVSGGTDTQYF.

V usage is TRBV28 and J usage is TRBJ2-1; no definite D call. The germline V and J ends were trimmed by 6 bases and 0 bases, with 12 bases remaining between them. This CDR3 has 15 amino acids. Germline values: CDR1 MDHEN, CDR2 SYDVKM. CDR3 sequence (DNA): TGTGCCAGCAGCCCGACTGCCCGCTCCTACAATGAGCAGTTCTTC. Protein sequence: CASSPTARSYNEQFF.

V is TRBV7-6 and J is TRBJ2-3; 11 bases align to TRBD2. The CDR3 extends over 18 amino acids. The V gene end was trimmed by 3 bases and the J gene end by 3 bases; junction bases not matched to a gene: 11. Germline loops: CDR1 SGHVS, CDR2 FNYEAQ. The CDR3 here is CASSFGSGGAKLTDTQYF. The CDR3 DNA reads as TGTGCCAGCAGCTTCGGTAGCGGGGGGGCGAAATTAACAGATACGCAGTATTTT.

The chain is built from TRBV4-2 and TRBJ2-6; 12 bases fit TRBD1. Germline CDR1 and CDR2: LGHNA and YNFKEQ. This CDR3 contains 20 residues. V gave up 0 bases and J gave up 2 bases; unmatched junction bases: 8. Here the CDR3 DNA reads TGTGCCAGCAGCCAAGATCCCGCGGGACAGGGGGCGACTGGGGCCAACGTCCTGACTTTC. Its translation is CASSQDPAGQGATGANVLTF.

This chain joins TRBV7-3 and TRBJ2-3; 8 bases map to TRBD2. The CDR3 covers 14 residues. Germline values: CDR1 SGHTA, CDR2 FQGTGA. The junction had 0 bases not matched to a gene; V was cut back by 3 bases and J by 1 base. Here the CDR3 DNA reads TGTGCCAGCAGCTTGACTAGCGGCACAGATACGCAGTATTTT. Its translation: CASSLTSGTDTQYF.